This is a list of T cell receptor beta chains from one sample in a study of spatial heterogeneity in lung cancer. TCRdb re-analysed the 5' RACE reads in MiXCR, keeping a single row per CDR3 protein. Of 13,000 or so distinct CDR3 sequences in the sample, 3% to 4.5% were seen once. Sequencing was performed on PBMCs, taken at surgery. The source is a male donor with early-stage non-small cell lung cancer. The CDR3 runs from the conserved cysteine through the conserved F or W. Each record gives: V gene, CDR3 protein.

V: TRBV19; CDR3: CASSISGSSRTQYF
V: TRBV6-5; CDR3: CASSLAGSSYEQYF
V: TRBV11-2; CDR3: CASSLGRLRDRENYGYTF
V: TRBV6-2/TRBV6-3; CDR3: CASSYSLRPRPYNEQFF
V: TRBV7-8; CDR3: CASSPNRDVAFF
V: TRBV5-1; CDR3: CASSTDFTDTQYF
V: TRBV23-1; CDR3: CASSQSGPRPQVEQYF
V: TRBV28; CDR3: CASSIRMGTSVSSSYNEQFF
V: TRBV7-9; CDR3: CASSSRRLAGAGNEQFF
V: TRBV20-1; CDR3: CSARVYQPTDTQYF
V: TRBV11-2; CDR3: CASSLGPGWTDTQYF
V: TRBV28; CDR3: CASSGGQFQETQYF
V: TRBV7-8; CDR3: CASSLPSGITGELFF
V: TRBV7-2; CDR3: CASSLFLGGGRTDTQYF
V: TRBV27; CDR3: CASSLARSYEQYF
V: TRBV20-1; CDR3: CSAPGQGASEQYF
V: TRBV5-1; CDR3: CASSLAGWEDSYEQYF
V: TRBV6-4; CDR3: CATSSGNTGELFF
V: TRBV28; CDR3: CASSAQDGVHEQYF
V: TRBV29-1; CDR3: CSVVRQQETQYF
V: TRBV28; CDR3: CASRRAGGVLTDTQYF
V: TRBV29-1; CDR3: CSVVDRGQPQHF